The TCR beta chain under discussion was sequenced for a study of T-cell reconstitution after alpha-beta-depleted transplantation in children. Using unique molecular identifiers, the investigators prepared the TCRbeta library. TCRdb re-called the PCR reads with MiXCR, one entry per CDR3 protein. The sample carries 45,000 to 60,000 distinct CDR3 sequences, 40% to 60% recorded once. Overall study results and limits: Some patients' high day-60 TCRbeta diversity was attributed to recipient cells surviving conditioning. Diversity and T-cell counts at one year after transplant derived mostly from new T cells. Reports say that about two months after transplant, the alpha-beta T cells came out of several hundred graft clones that had expanded.

Worth noting for this clonotype: Its specificity is not known.

The receptor was derived from a boy less than two years old with SCID, due to receive a stem cell transplant. Sequenced here: peripheral blood, sampled before TCRalphabeta/CD19-depleted stem cell transplant.

In DNA, the CDR3 is TGTGCCAGCAGCGGCGGGGGGCAGGGACCTCAAGAGACCCAGTACTTC. It codes for CASSGGGQGPQETQYF. The rearrangement links TRBV7-2 to TRBJ2-5; 8 bases map to TRBD2. J lost 2 bases, V lost 5 bases, and 10 bases had no gene match. Per germline, CDR1 SGHTA and CDR2 FQGNSA. The CDR3 has 16 amino acids.